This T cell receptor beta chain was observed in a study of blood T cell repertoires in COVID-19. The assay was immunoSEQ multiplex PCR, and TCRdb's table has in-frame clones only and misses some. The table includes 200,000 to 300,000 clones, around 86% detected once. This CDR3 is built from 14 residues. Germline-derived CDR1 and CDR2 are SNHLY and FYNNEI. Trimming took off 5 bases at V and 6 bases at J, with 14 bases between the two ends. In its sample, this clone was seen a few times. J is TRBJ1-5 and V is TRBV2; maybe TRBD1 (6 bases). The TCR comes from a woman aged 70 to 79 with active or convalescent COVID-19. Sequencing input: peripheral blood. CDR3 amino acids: CASSLQGVGQPQHF. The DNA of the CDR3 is TGTGCCAGCAGTCTACAGGGAGTGGGTCAGCCCCAGCATTTT.